The sequence of this TCR beta chain was determined in a study of glioma-infiltrating T cells. The study, taken as a whole, reports: Non-neoplastic patients had below-expected tissue-blood divergence, while all gliomas exceeded expectation. Patients with low tissue-blood divergence carried a signature set of shared blood CDR3 motifs.

From germline, CDR1 is MDHEN and CDR2 SYDVKM. The CDR3 runs to 15 residues. With V trimmed by 1 base and J by 2 bases, 1 base remained unmatched. This clonotype was observed many times. Its antigen is not identified. TCR alpha and beta CDR3 regions were amplified from RNA using iRepertoire nested multiplex PCR. For one-step reverse transcription and amplification, roughly 95-450 ng of tissue mRNA or PBMC total RNA was used. TCRdb recomputed calls from the multiplex PCR reads with MiXCR, one row per CDR3 protein. The data show about 400,000 distinct CDR3 sequences, with 35% to 45% seen just once and around 12% held by the top ten.

Sequenced material: glioma tissue, nonneoplastic brain tissue, or PBMCs (not recorded which). The chain couples TRBV28 to TRBJ2-3; 9 bases align to TRBD2. This receptor was obtained from a human donor with low-grade glioma or glioblastoma, undergoing nonglioma brain surgery, or in good health (not recorded which). CDR3 region: CASSLLAGVTDTQYF. In DNA, the CDR3 is TGTGCCAGCAGTTTATTAGCGGGAGTCACAGATACGCAGTATTTT.